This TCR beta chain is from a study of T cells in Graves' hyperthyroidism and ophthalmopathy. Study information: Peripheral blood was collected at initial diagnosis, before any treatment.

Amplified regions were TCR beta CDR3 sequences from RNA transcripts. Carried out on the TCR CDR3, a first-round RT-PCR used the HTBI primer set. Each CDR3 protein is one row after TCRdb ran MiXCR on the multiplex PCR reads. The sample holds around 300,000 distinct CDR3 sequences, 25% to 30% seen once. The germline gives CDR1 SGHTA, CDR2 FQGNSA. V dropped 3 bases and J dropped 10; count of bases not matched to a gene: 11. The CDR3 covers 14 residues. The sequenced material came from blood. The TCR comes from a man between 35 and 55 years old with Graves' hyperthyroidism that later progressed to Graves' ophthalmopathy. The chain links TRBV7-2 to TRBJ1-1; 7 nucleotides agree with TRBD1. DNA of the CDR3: TGTGCCAGCAGCTTCATCGACGGGACAGAGGGAGCTTTCTTT. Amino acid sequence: CASSFIDGTEGAFF.